This record looks at one T cell receptor beta chain sequence and its context. The antigen is not known. These data come from a study of T cell responses to AZD1222 COVID-19 vaccine. Study conclusions and caveats: Donors were chiefly white British, with a greater number of females, and clonal diversity was perhaps underestimated. Distributed over spike, vaccine-associated CD4 TCRs predominated at 160-218 and 743-854. Of the AZD1222 recipients, only five to seven were seropositive at baseline.

TCRdb's table, derived via immunoSEQ multiplex PCR, lists solely in-frame clones and lacks some. The sample holds some 170,000 clones, just under 90% seen once. V lost 2 bases and J lost 8, with 12 bases in between. The CDR3 contains 14 residues. Germline lookup yields CDR1 KGHDR and CDR2 SFDVKD. The chain links TRBV24-1 to TRBJ2-1; no reliable D call. Sample: peripheral blood, taken 28 days after the second dose of the MenACWY control vaccine. The receptor comes from an adult who received the MenACWY meningococcal vaccine as a control. CDR3 DNA: TGTGCCACCAGTGATTCCTATACGTGGGATGAGCAGTTCTTC. As protein: CATSDSYTWDEQFF.